A selection of T cell receptor beta chains follows, all from one sample in a study of graft-versus-host responses after intestinal transplantation. Generated by immunoSEQ multiplex PCR, the TCRdb table keeps only in-frame clones and is missing some. The sample shows approximately 38,000 clones, around 83% of them seen only once. Sequenced material: PBMCs, taken approximately 1,000 days after transplant. The source of these receptors is a human patient who received an intestinal transplant, so some T cells may come from the graft donor. CDR3s include the opening cysteine and the closing phenylalanine or tryptophan. A D gene is named only where the DNA matches it firmly. Expanded clones get a size class; other rows say once, few or many, or leave the size out.

TRBV10-1,TRBJ2-3,-,TRBD2,CASSERSSGRSDTQYF,TGCGCCAGCAGTGAGAGGAGTAGCGGGAGGAGCGATACGCAGTATTTT
TRBV9,TRBJ2-2,-,-,CASSRATNTGELFF,TGTGCCAGCAGCCGGGCCACGAACACCGGGGAGCTGTTTTTT
TRBV4-1,TRBJ2-1,-,TRBD2,CASSHRTSGRDEQFF,TGCGCCAGCAGCCACCGGACTAGCGGAAGGGATGAGCAGTTCTTC
TRBV11-2,TRBJ2-3,-,-,CASSLGWTTYTDTQYF,TGTGCCAGCAGCTTGGGTTGGACTACCTACACAGATACGCAGTATTTT
TRBV4-2,TRBJ2-7,-,TRBD2,CASSQEFSGRREQYF,TGTGCCAGCAGCCAAGAGTTTAGCGGGAGACGCGAGCAGTACTTC
TRBV4-2,TRBJ2-2,once,-,CASSQGRDTGELFF,TGTGCCAGCAGCCAGGGACGGGACACCGGGGAGCTGTTTTTT
TRBV7-7,TRBJ2-2,-,TRBD2,CASSPRLAGNTGELFF,TGTGCTAGCAGCCCCCGACTAGCGGGGAACACCGGGGAGCTGTTTTTT
TRBV4-3,TRBJ2-7,once,-,CASSQDLSNRGRSGRTSYEQYF,TGCGCCAGCAGCCAAGATCTCTCCAACAGGGGGCGGAGCGGGAGGACTTCCTACGAGCAGTACTTC
TRBV4-1,TRBJ2-1,-,TRBD2,CASSHPGLAGGSLYNEQFF,TGCGCCAGCAGCCACCCGGGACTAGCGGGAGGTTCATTATACAATGAGCAGTTCTTC
TRBV25-1,TRBJ2-7,-,-,CASSERGGEQYF,TGTGCCAGCAGTGAGCGAGGGGGGGAGCAGTACTTC